What follows describes a single T cell receptor (beta chain). Its antigen remains unknown. Disease duration under 2 months; hyperthyroidism patients were aged 18 to 65. Lactation, pregnancy, other autoimmune disease or uncontrolled infection excluded patients. Clinical symptoms, serum thyroxine, TRAb, thyroid ultrasound and orbital computed tomography established diagnosis. The source of the sample is a study of T cells in Graves' hyperthyroidism and ophthalmopathy. Broader study findings: Most thyroid-expanded clonotypes above 0.001 were also found in blood.

Amplification targeted TCR beta CDR3 regions from RNA transcripts. HTBI primers drove first-round RT-PCR of the TCR CDR3. TCRdb recomputed calls from the multiplex PCR reads with MiXCR, one row per CDR3 protein. Of about 580,000 distinct CDR3 sequences listed, roughly 46% were seen once; the top ten hold around 8%. This CDR3 comprises 14 residues. The TCR sequence derives from a young woman with Graves' hyperthyroidism. Sequencing was carried out using peripheral blood or thyroid tissue (not recorded which). The V call is TRBV12-3 or TRBV12-4, the J call TRBJ1-1; TRBD1 might be the D (5 bases). The CDR3 region is CASGSRVVGTEAFF. CDR3 nucleotides: TGTGCTAGTGGTTCCAGGGTAGTAGGTACTGAAGCTTTCTTT.